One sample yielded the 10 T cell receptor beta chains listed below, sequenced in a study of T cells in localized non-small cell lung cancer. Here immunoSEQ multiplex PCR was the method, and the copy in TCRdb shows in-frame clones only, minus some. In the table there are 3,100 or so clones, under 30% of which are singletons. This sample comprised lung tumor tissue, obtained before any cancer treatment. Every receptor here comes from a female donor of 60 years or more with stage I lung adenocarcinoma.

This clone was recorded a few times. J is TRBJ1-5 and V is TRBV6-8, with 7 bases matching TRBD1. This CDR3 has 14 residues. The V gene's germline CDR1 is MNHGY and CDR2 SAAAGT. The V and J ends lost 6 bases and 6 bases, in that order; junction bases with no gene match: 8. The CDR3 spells CASSKQGNGQPQHF. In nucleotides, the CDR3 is TGTGCCAGCAGCAAACAGGGGAATGGTCAGCCCCAGCATTTT.

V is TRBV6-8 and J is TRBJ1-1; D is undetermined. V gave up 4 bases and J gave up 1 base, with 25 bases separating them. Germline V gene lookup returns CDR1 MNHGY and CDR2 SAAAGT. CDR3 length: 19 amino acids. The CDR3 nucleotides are TGTGCCAGCAGTTCCCCCGAGGTGGTTCAAGATTGGGGGAACACTGAAGCTTTCTTT. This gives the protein CASSSPEVVQDWGNTEAFF.

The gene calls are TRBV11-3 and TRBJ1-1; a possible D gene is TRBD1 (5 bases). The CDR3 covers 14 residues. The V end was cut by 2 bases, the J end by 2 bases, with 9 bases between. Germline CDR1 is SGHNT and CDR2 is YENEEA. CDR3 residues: CASSLRQINTEAFF. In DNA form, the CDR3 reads TGTGCCAGCAGCTTAAGACAGATCAACACTGAAGCTTTCTTT.

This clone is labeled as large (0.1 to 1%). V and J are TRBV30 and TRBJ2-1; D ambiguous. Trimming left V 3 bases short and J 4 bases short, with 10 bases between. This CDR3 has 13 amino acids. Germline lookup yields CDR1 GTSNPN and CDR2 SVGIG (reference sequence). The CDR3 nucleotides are TGTGCCTGGAGCCATTCGAATTACAATGAGCAGTTCTTC. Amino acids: CAWSHSNYNEQFF.

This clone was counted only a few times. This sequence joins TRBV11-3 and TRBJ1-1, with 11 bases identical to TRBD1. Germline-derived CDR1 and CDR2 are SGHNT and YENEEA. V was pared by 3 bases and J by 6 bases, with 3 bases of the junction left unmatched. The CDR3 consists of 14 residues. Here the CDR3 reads CASSLDRGHAEAFF. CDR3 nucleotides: TGTGCCAGCAGCTTGGACAGGGGGCACGCTGAAGCTTTCTTT. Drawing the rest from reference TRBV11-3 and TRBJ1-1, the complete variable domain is EAGVVQSPRYKIIEKKQPVAFWCNPISGHNTLYWYLQNLGQGPELLIRYENEEAVDDSQLPKDRFSAERLKGVDSTLKIQPAELGDSAVYLCASSLDRGHAEAFFGQGTRLTVV.

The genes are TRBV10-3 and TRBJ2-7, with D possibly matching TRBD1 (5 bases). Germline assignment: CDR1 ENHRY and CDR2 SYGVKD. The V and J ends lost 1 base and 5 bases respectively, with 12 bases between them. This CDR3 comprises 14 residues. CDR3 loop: CAISELGVADEQYF. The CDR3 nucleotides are TGTGCCATCAGTGAGTTAGGGGTTGCCGACGAGCAGTACTTC.

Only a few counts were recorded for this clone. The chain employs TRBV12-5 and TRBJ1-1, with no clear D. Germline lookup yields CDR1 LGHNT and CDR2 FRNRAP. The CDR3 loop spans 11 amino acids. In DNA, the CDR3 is TGTGCCACTTCGATGAACACTGAAGCTTTCTTT. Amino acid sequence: CATSMNTEAFF. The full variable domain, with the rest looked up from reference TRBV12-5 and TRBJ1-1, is DARVTQTPRHKVTEMGQEVTMRCQPILGHNTVFWYRQTMMQGLELLAYFRNRAPLDDSGMPKDRFSAEMPDATLATLKIQPSEPRDSAVYFCATSMNTEAFFGQGTRLTVV.

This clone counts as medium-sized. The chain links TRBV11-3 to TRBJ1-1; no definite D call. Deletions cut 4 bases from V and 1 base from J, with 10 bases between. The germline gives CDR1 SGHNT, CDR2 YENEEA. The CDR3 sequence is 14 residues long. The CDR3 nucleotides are TGTGCCAGCAGCTCGTCACAGTGGAACACTGAAGCTTTCTTT. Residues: CASSSSQWNTEAFF.

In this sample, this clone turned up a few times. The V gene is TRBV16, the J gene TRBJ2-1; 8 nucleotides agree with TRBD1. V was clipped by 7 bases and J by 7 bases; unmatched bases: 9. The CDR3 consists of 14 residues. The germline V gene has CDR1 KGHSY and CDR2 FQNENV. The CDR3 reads CASNPGGAGNEQFF. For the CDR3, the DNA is TGTGCCAGCAACCCAGGGGGCGCCGGGAATGAGCAGTTCTTC.

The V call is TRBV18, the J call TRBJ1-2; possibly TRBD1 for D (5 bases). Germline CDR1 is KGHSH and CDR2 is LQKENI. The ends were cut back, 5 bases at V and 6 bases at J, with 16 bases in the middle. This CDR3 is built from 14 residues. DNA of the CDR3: TGTGCCAGCTCAGTGGCGCAGGGAAAGCATGGCTACACCTTC. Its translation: CASSVAQGKHGYTF.